Listed below are T cell receptor beta chains from one sample, sequenced in a study of response to subunit inactivated influenza vaccine. Each CDR3 protein gets one entry after TCRdb re-called the RT-PCR reads with MiXCR. Of some 800,000 distinct CDR3 sequences listed, roughly 20% were seen once; the top ten hold around 9.6%. The sequenced sample was PBMCs from blood, obtained more than 4 days after vaccination. Receptors originate from a man in his fifties who received an inactivated influenza vaccine. The conserved cysteine and the conserved F or W are not part of the CDR3 here.

length,V,CDR3
10,TRBV2,ASSYRQETQY
11,TRBV28,ASGDRRNEKLF
11,TRBV20-1,SATYQGLVTQY
13,TRBV2,ASSEIRGAYNEQF
11,TRBV10-3,AISERVQETQY
16,TRBV7-6,ASSLAGGTGLTSYEQY
15,TRBV13,ASSYRTGTSSADTQY
11,TRBV3-1,ASSQLQDTEAF
12,TRBV20-1,SAAGTSGRNEQF
10,TRBV7-2,ASSLALIRQY
12,TRBV6-2/TRBV6-3,ASTEGGSPGTQY
12,TRBV29-1,SVAASGPYNEQF
14,TRBV20-1,SARVLTLADSNEQF
16,TRBV4-3,ASSQETGMGLAGETQY
11,TRBV30,ALLGLSSYEQY
11,TRBV20-1,SATSGSVGTQY
15,TRBV20-1,SARDLGVASGTGELF
10,TRBV29-1,SVFDRAVGYT
13,TRBV7-9,ASSIILSSGNTIY
10,TRBV6-7,ASGTGPSPLH
14,TRBV7-9,ASSFSRRPRTDTQY
13,TRBV4-2,ASSHGLAGNYEQY
11,TRBV6-1,ASRHLNTGELF
11,TRBV14,ASSQLGLYEQY
16,TRBV20-1,SARRLAGGGGSYNEQF
12,TRBV6-5,ASSIQGLNTEAF
12,TRBV9,ASSFRTGSNEQF
15,TRBV4-3,ASSQDTSRGREVEQF
11,TRBV5-1,ASSFGARETQY
14,TRBV12-3/TRBV12-4,ASSDFGGTGDREQY
12,TRBV20-1,SAREGAMNTEAF
15,TRBV18,ASSPGYGIPAGETQY
14,TRBV6-5,ASSYSGASGANVLT
13,TRBV5-1,ASSQEGLIADTQY
14,TRBV12-5,ASFTPICRSNQPQH
10,TRBV3-1,ASSQTGPEAF
13,TRBV3-1,ASSQVTSGYYEQY
11,TRBV28,ASRRDRGNIQY
12,TRBV7-8,ASSLVGGAEGYT
11,TRBV20-1,SARDDRAKVPH